Detailed here is one TCR beta chain. Amplified TCR beta CDR3 regions derived from RNA transcripts. Primed by the HTBI set, a first-round RT-PCR was run on the TCR CDR3. TCRdb processed the multiplex PCR reads anew with MiXCR; each CDR3 protein has one entry. The sample lists 450,000 to 550,000 distinct CDR3 sequences; 24% were seen once. These data come from a study of T cells in Graves' hyperthyroidism and ophthalmopathy. The CDR3 spans 13 residues. J gave up 6 bases and V 7 bases, and 6 bases lay outside the gene matches. CDR1 and CDR2 (germline): SGHTA, FQGNSA. The TCR sequence derives from a woman in her twenties or thirties with Graves' ophthalmopathy. Specimen: blood. This chain connects TRBV7-2 to TRBJ1-2; 9 nucleotides align to TRBD1. The CDR3 sequence is CASTEGTGNGYTF. The CDR3 bases are TGTGCCAGCACCGAGGGGACAGGGAATGGCTACACCTTC. The entire variable domain, with the rest obtained from reference TRBV7-2 and TRBJ1-2, is as follows: GAGVSQSPSNKVTEKGKDVELRCDPISGHTALYWYRQSLGQGLEFLIYFQGNSAPDKSGLPSDRFSAERTGGSVSTLTIQRTQQEDSAVYLCASTEGTGNGYTFGSGTRLTVV.